The 5 T cell receptor beta chains in this list originate from one sample, sequenced in a study of cytomegalovirus exposure and HLA in healthy donors. PCR primers comprised 60 Vbeta and 13 Jbeta primers. Profiled with immunoSEQ multiplex PCR; TCRdb holds only in-frame clones, not every one. The data contain 140,000 or so clones, roughly 80% of them singletons. Sample: PBMCs. Receptors were obtained from a woman aged 30 to 39 in good health and CMV-seronegative.

The gene calls are TRBV19 and TRBJ2-5; a possible D gene is TRBD2 (6 bases). V gave up 7 bases and J gave up 4 bases, with 16 bases separating them. CDR1 is LNHDA, CDR2 SQIVND, per germline (reference sequence). The CDR3 has 14 residues. The CDR3 DNA is TGTGCCAGTACCCCAAGGGCGGGGCGAGAGACCCAGTACTTC. Its protein is CASTPRAGRETQYF.

Only a few counts were recorded for this clone. This sequence joins TRBV27 and TRBJ2-1; 7 bases line up with TRBD1. Germline values: CDR1 MNHEY, CDR2 SMNVEV (reference sequence). The CDR3 length is 14 residues. The V gene end was trimmed by 2 bases and the J gene end by 8 bases; junction bases not matched to a gene: 6. CDR3 in amino acids: CASSLKGAPDEQFF. CDR3 DNA: TGTGCCAGCAGTTTAAAGGGGGCTCCCGATGAGCAGTTCTTC.

Notes on this clone: At the DNA level, this CDR3 is encoded by other sequences in the same sample as well. The chain has TRBV29-1 and TRBJ2-7, with D perhaps TRBD2 (6 bases). The CDR3 runs to 12 residues. The germline V and J ends were trimmed by 6 bases and 4 bases, with 13 bases remaining between them. Germline CDR1 SQVTM, CDR2 ANQGSEA. The CDR3 sequence: CSVGTGGYEQYF. CDR3 in DNA: TGCAGCGTGGGCACAGGAGGGTACGAGCAGTACTTC.

The J gene is TRBJ1-5, the V gene TRBV2; D remains ambiguous. This CDR3 comprises 13 residues. Germline CDR1 reads SNHLY; CDR2 reads FYNNEI. V was trimmed by 3 bases and J by 6 bases, leaving 9 bases between them. The CDR3, as DNA: TGTGCCAGCAGTGATGCCGAGGTTCAGCCCCAGCATTTT. Its translation: CASSDAEVQPQHF.

The chain links TRBV5-1 to TRBJ1-2; D remains ambiguous. Looked up from germline, CDR1 is SGHRS and CDR2 is YFSETQ. The V gene lost 0 bases and the J gene lost 5 bases, with 11 bases spanning the gap. CDR3 length: 14 amino acids. DNA of the CDR3: TGCGCCAGCAGCTTGGAAGGCCGGGAGTATGGCTACACCTTC. Its protein is CASSLEGREYGYTF.